The 21 T cell receptor beta chains below were found in one sample sequenced in a study of persistence of HIV-infected CD4 T cells. Their recognized antigens are unknown. Cells were stimulated with overlapping HIV-1 Gag 15-mer peptides. Responding CD4+ T cells were sorted by upregulation of both CD40 ligand and CD69. The libraries were made with immunoSEQ version 4 in survey mode. This table comes from immunoSEQ multiplex PCR, and its TCRdb copy is limited to in-frame clones, with some not included. The sample lists fewer than 35,000 clones; less than 75% were seen once. Specimen: CD4+ T cells sorted from PBMCs after approximately 19-hour stimulation, collected from a patient who received antiretroviral therapy. These receptors originate from an adult man with HIV who was CMV-seropositive.

V is TRBV27 and J is TRBJ2-7, with a possible D match to TRBD1 (5 bases). The CDR3 spans 15 residues. Germline CDR1 reads MNHEY; CDR2 reads SMNVEV (reference sequence). The V end lost 2 bases, the J end lost 2 bases, and 13 bases lay between the germline ends. Here the CDR3 reads CASSLGARAAYEQYF. The CDR3 DNA is TGTGCCAGCAGTTTAGGGGCCAGGGCTGCCTACGAGCAGTACTTC.

The chain links TRBV5-1 to TRBJ1-2, with D hard to call. Germline CDR1 and CDR2: SGHRS and YFSETQ. This CDR3 spans 14 amino acids. V dropped 1 base and J dropped 5 bases, with 12 bases sitting between them. In DNA form, the CDR3 reads TGCGCCAGCAGCTTGAGCAGTATAATTTATGGCTACACCTTC. It is translated as CASSLSSIIYGYTF.

This chain uses TRBV10-2 with TRBJ2-3; D is unclear. CDR1 is WSHSY, CDR2 SAAADI, per germline. CDR3 length: 12 amino acids. V lost 4 bases to trimming and J lost 4 bases, with 6 bases between them. CDR3 in DNA: TGCGCCAGCAGTGTCGGCCCAGATACGCAGTATTTT. Amino acids: CASSVGPDTQYF.

The rearrangement links TRBV6-5 to TRBJ2-1; 7 nucleotides match TRBD1. In germline, CDR1 is MNHEY, CDR2 SVGAGI. Trimming at V came to 0 bases and at J to 7 bases, leaving 6 bases not matched to a gene. The CDR3 runs to 15 residues. The chain's CDR3 is CASSYSTGVLNEQFF. CDR3 DNA sequence: TGTGCCAGCAGTTACTCTACAGGGGTTTTGAATGAGCAGTTCTTC.

The gene calls are TRBV7-6 and TRBJ2-3; D may match TRBD1 or TRBD2 (5 bases each). This CDR3 is built from 18 residues. Deletions cut 1 base from V and 0 bases from J, with 17 bases between. From germline, CDR1 is SGHVS and CDR2 FNYEAQ. The CDR3 sequence is CASSLVLSGTASTDTQYF. The CDR3 DNA reads as TGTGCCAGCAGCTTAGTCCTTTCCGGGACGGCCAGCACAGATACGCAGTATTTT.

The gene calls are TRBV6-1 and TRBJ1-2; tentative D call: TRBD1 (6 bases). The CDR3 is 15 residues long. Germline CDR1 reads MNHNS; CDR2 reads SASEGT. V was pared by 2 bases and J by 4 bases, with 14 bases between. The CDR3 here is CASSEFSRQVYGYTF. DNA for the CDR3: TGTGCCAGCAGTGAATTTAGTAGACAGGTCTATGGCTACACCTTC.

J is TRBJ2-2 and V is TRBV9; D could derive from TRBD1 or TRBD2 (6 bases each). The germline gives CDR1 SGDLS, CDR2 YYNGEE. With 3 bases removed from V and 8 bases from J, the gap between germline ends came to 8 bases. The CDR3 length is 12 residues. The DNA for the CDR3 is TGTGCCAGCAGCGAGGGGGGAGGGGAGCTGTTTTTT. Residues: CASSEGGGELFF.

This clone was counted only a few times. The V gene is TRBV10-3, the J gene TRBJ1-5; unclear D gene. V was shortened by 4 bases and J by 3 bases, with 10 bases between the two germline ends. Germline V CDR1 and CDR2: ENHRY, SYGVKD. CDR3 length: 14 residues. The CDR3 DNA follows: TGTGCCATCAGTGTGGCAGACTCCAATCAGCCCCAGCATTTT. Translating gives CAISVADSNQPQHF.

This chain links TRBV7-3 with TRBJ2-3; D not certain. The CDR3 runs to 16 residues. V lost 1 base and J 1 base, leaving 12 bases between the germline ends. Germline V lookup: CDR1 SGHTA, CDR2 FQGTGA. The CDR3 bases are TGTGCCAGCAGCTTAATGGGCAGTCCTGGCACAGATACGCAGTATTTT. Amino acids: CASSLMGSPGTDTQYF.

The chain combines TRBV7-2 with TRBJ1-3, with a tentative D call TRBD1 (5 bases). Germline CDR1 is SGHTA and CDR2 is FQGNSA. The CDR3 loop spans 15 amino acids. V was cut by 5 bases and J by 1 base, with 12 bases left in between. In DNA, the CDR3 is TGTGCCAGCAGCAGGACGGGGCTTTCTGGAAACACCATATATTTT. Translation: CASSRTGLSGNTIYF.

The chain combines TRBV6-1 with TRBJ1-6; D might be TRBD1 (6 bases). Trimming removed 0 bases from V and 7 bases from J, with 13 bases in between. The CDR3 is 16 amino acids. Germline lookup yields CDR1 MNHNS and CDR2 SASEGT. In DNA form, the CDR3 reads TGTGCCAGCAGTGAAGCGATAGGGGGTTCAAATTCACCCCTCCACTTT. Its translation: CASSEAIGGSNSPLHF.

The V gene is TRBV28, the J gene TRBJ1-2; the D gene is possibly TRBD1 (5 bases). This CDR3 has 17 amino acids. The germline V and J ends were trimmed by 6 bases and 1 base, with 21 bases remaining between them. From germline, CDR1 is MDHEN and CDR2 SYDVKM. CDR3 coding DNA: TGTGCCAGCAGCCACCCCCCAGGGCAGGGTCATAACTATGGCTACACCTTC. Translating it yields CASSHPPGQGHNYGYTF.

In this sample, this clone is medium-sized (0.01 to 0.1%). Other DNA sequences of this sample code for an identical CDR3. The V and J genes are TRBV14 and TRBJ1-6; no reliable D call. Trimming took off 1 base at V and 8 bases at J, with 9 bases between the two ends. Germline values: CDR1 SGHDN, CDR2 FVKESK. The CDR3 contains 14 residues. The CDR3 protein is CASSQGREYSPLHF. CDR3 in DNA: TGTGCCAGCAGCCAAGGGAGGGAATATTCACCCCTCCACTTT.

This sequence joins TRBV29-1 and TRBJ1-4, with D tentatively TRBD1 (6 bases). In germline, CDR1 is SQVTM, CDR2 ANQGSEA. Deletions cut 8 bases from V and 0 bases from J, with 10 bases between. The CDR3 spans 13 residues. DNA of the CDR3: TGCAGCACTCGGACAGCAACTAATGAAAAACTGTTTTTT. Amino acid sequence: CSTRTATNEKLFF. Drawing the rest from reference TRBV29-1 and TRBJ1-4, the complete variable domain is SAVISQKPSRDICQRGTSLTIQCQVDSQVTMMFWYRQQPGQSLTLIATANQGSEATYESGFVIDKFPISRPNLTFSTLTVSNMSPEDSSIYLCSTRTATNEKLFFGSGTQLSVL.

This clone was detected only a few times. J is TRBJ2-3 and V is TRBV18; D assignment may be TRBD1 or TRBD2 (6 bases each). The CDR3 spans 12 residues. From germline, CDR1 is KGHSH and CDR2 LQKENI. Trimming took off 4 bases at V and 5 bases at J, with 7 bases between the two ends. CDR3 nucleotide sequence: TGTGCCAGCTCACAGGGGGGAGATACGCAGTATTTT. Encoded protein: CASSQGGDTQYF.

This clone counts as medium-sized (0.01 to 0.1%). The chain combines TRBV7-2 with TRBJ1-2; 8 bases agree with TRBD1. CDR3 size: 15 residues. V shed 0 bases, J shed 8 bases, and the junction held 8 bases outside the gene matches. Looked up from germline, CDR1 is SGHTA and CDR2 is FQGNSA. For the CDR3, the DNA is TGTGCCAGCAGCTTAGCGGGACGGTCAGGGGGCGGCTACACCTTC. Protein sequence: CASSLAGRSGGGYTF.

V usage is TRBV28 and J usage is TRBJ1-4, with D perhaps matching TRBD1 (6 bases). There are 15 residues in the CDR3. The V gene's germline CDR1 is MDHEN and CDR2 SYDVKM. With 3 bases removed from V and 3 bases from J, the gap between germline ends came to 11 bases. The CDR3 DNA sequence: TGTGCCAGCAGTTTTGACAGGAAGGCTAATGAAAAACTGTTTTTT. It encodes CASSFDRKANEKLFF.

This clone appeared a single time. The chain combines TRBV28 with TRBJ2-7, with unresolved D. The CDR3 consists of 12 residues. V gave up 5 bases and J gave up 1 base, with 6 bases separating them. Looked up from germline, CDR1 is MDHEN and CDR2 is SYDVKM. DNA of the CDR3: TGTGCCAGCAGTGGTCGGTCCTACGAGCAGTACTTC. Encoded protein: CASSGRSYEQYF.

This chain links TRBV9 with TRBJ1-3, with 7 bases aligning to TRBD1. CDR3 length: 15 amino acids. V was clipped by 5 bases and J by 4 bases; unmatched bases: 9. The germline gives CDR1 SGDLS, CDR2 YYNGEE. The CDR3 DNA reads TGTGCCAGCAGTAAGTCGGGGACAGTGGGAAACACCATATATTTT. It codes for CASSKSGTVGNTIYF. The complete variable domain, with remaining parts taken from reference TRBV9 and TRBJ1-3, reads DSGVTQTPKHLITATGQRVTLRCSPRSGDLSVYWYQQSLDQGLQFLIQYYNGEERAKGNILERFSAQQFPDLHSELNLSSLELGDSALYFCASSKSGTVGNTIYFGEGSWLTVV.

The chain recombines TRBV6-4 with TRBJ1-6, with D possibly being TRBD1 (6 bases). Germline CDR1 MRHNA, CDR2 SNTAGT. With 6 bases removed from V and 7 bases from J, the gap between germline ends came to 16 bases. The CDR3 has 15 amino acids. CDR3 loop: CASRWDNSGNSPLHF. Here the CDR3 DNA reads TGTGCCAGCAGATGGGACAATTCAGGGAATTCACCCCTCCACTTT.

V and J are TRBV23-1 and TRBJ1-5; no clear D. TRBV23-1 carries the ORF label, with uncertain function. The CDR3 runs to 12 residues. V lost 2 bases to trimming and J lost 3 bases, with 2 bases between them. CDR3 coding DNA: TGCGCCAGCAGTCAAGTCAATCAGCCCCAGCATTTT. This encodes CASSQVNQPQHF.